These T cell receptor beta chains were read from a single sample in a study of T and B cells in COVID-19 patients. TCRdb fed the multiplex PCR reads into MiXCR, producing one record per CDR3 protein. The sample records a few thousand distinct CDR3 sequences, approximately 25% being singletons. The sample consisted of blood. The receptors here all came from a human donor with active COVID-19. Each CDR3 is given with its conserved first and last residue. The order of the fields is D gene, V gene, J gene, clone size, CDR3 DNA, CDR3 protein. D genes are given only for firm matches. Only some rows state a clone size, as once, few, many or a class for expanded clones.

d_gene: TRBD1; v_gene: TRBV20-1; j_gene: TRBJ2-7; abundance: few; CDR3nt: TGCAGTGCTAGGGATACAGGGGGAAGGGGCGAGCAGTACTTC; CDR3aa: CSARDTGGRGEQYF
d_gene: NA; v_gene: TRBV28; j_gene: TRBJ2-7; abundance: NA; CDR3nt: TGTGCCAGCACAATAGGTAACGGTGAGCAGTACTTC; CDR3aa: CASTIGNGEQYF
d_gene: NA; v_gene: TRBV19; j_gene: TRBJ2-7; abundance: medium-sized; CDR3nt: TGTGCCAGTAGTATAGGGGGCGAGGGGAACTACGAGCAGTACTTC; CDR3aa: CASSIGGEGNYEQYF
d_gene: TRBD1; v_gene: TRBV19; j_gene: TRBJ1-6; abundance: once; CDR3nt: TGTGCCAGTAGCGACAGGGAAAATTCACCCCTCCACTTT; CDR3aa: CASSDRENSPLHF
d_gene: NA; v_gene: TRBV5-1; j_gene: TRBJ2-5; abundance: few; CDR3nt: TGCGCCAGCAGCCCCGGTAGGCTACAAGAGACCCAGTACTTC; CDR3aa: CASSPGRLQETQYF
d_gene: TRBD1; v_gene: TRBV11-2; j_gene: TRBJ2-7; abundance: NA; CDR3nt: TGTGCCAGCAGCTTAGAAGGGACAGTACTAGGCTACGAGCAGTACTTC; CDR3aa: CASSLEGTVLGYEQYF
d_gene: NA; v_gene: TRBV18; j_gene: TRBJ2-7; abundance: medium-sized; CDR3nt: TGTGCCAGCTCACCGGCGGTGGGAGCGAGCTACGAGCAGTACTTC; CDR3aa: CASSPAVGASYEQYF
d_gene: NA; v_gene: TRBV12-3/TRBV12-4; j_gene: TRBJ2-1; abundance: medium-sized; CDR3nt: TGTGCCAGCAGTCCCGACACTCCACAGGGCTCGTCCTACAATGAGCAGTTCTTC; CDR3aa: CASSPDTPQGSSYNEQFF
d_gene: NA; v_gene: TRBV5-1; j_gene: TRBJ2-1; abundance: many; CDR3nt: TGCGCCAGCAGCTTGGTAGCCAGGGAGGAGCAGTTCTTC; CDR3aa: CASSLVAREEQFF
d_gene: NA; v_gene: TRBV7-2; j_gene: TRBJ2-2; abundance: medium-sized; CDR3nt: TGTGCCAGCAGCCGGGCAGCGCTTAACACCGGGGAGCTGTTTTTT; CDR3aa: CASSRAALNTGELFF
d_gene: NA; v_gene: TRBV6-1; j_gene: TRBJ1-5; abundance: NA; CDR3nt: TGTGCCAGCAGTTTTACCAGGGGTTTTGGTAGCAATCAGCCCCAGCATTTT; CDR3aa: CASSFTRGFGSNQPQHF
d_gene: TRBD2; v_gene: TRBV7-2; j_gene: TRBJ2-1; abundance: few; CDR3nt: TGTGCCAGCGCGACTAGCGGGGGCAATGAGCAGTTCTTC; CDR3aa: CASATSGGNEQFF
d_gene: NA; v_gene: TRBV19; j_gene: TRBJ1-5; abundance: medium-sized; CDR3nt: TGTGCCAGTAATGAACAGATCAATCAGCCCCAGCATTTT; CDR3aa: CASNEQINQPQHF
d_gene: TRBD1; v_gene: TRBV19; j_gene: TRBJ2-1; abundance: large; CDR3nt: TGTGCCAGTAATGAGGGGGCGAGAAATGAGCAGTTCTTC; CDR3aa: CASNEGARNEQFF
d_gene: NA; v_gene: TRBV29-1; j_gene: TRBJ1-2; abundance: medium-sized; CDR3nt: TGCAGCGTTGGCCCGGTAGGGGAAGCTAACTATGGCTACACCTTC; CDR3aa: CSVGPVGEANYGYTF
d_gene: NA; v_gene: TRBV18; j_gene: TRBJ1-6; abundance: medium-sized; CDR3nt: TGTGCCAGCTCACCTAATAATTTCGCAGGGAACAATTCACCCCTCCACTTT; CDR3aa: CASSPNNFAGNNSPLHF
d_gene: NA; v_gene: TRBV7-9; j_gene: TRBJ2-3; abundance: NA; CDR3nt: TGTGCCGGCAGCCCTTTAATGGGGACAGATACGCAGTATTTT; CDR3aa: CAGSPLMGTDTQYF